The sequence of this TCR beta chain was determined in a study of patients and donors after allogeneic stem cell transplantation (dated by TCRdb to 2019 to 2021). Looking up the germline V gene yields CDR1 MDHEN and CDR2 SYDVKM. The CDR3 spans 14 residues, from the cysteine through the phenylalanine. Only the CDR3 DNA stays, 42 bases, in frame from base 1. Relative to germline, V is missing 6 bases and J is missing 8 bases, with 10 bases of the junction outside any gene match. The protocol used for the library was RT-PCR. TCRdb names NextSeq 550 as the instrument used. TCRdb took the public reads, trimmed them with fastp at Q25, ran MiXCR for clone calling and kept in-frame beta chains. Rows merge per CDR3 protein into single entries with the most common DNA and genes. This sample holds about 110,000 distinct CDR3 sequences; around 38% were observed only once. Around 26% of the sample comes from the top ten.

Note on this clonotype: Its antigen target is currently unknown. Base qualities were left out, and no much larger clone turns up one base away.

This receptor was identified in a human donor who was either an allogeneic HSCT recipient or a stem cell or donor lymphocyte infusion donor (not recorded which). It is not recorded whose cells these are; they may come from a transplant donor. The sequence links TRBV28 to TRBJ2-1; 7 central nucleotides agree with TRBD2. Sequences were obtained from blood, either unsorted or a sorted T cell fraction (not recorded which). The CDR3 protein: CASSSTRGDDEQFF. The DNA is TGTGCCAGCAGCTCGACACGGGGGGATGATGAGCAGTTCTTC.